This T cell receptor (beta chain) derives from a study of molecular identifiers for immune sequencing clone quantification (dated by TCRdb to the late 2010s). As for the study more broadly: In a replicate experiment, RNA from around 20,000 or 100,000 naive CD8 T cells was split into five aliquots, four of which were sequenced. CD8 T cells were used in a methods study to benchmark molecular-identifier clustering-based TCR repertoire sequencing (MIDCIRS) and TCR RNA copy counting.

The library relied on PCR. Sequencing was performed on an Illumina HiSeq 4000. Bulk TCR libraries were made following a previously described method, with the TCR primers given in Table S5. Purification of total RNA was performed with the Qiagen AllPrep DNA/RNA kit. Before analysis, reads from multiple sequencing runs of one library were combined. The original methods were these. Reads were retained only if an exact TCR constant sequence was present, and the retained reads were trimmed to 150 nt and grouped according to their 12-nt molecular barcodes. Within each barcode group, reads were sub-clustered at a 15% Levenshtein threshold, and quality-weighted consensus sequences were built per RNA molecule. Non-functional sequences were excluded, and lower-count sequences lying one edit away from another sequence were also excluded. On the basis of fitting two negative binomial distributions, barcode sub-clusters with fewer than 20% of the maximum read count were discarded. TCRdb reprocessing: public reads trimmed at Q25 with fastp, clones called with MiXCR, in-frame beta chains kept. All rows with the same CDR3 protein become a single entry with the most common DNA and genes. The V and J calls, along with clone size, are taken from TCRdb and not from the paper's own processing. The sample includes approximately 12,000 distinct CDR3 sequences, with roughly 15% observed a single time. The ten largest clones take up around 1.5% of the sample.

The CDR3 spans 17 residues, from the cysteine through the phenylalanine. Only the CDR3 portion is preserved as DNA: 51 bases, with reading frame beginning at the first base. According to the germline V gene (reference sequence), CDR1 reads MNHEY and CDR2 reads SMNVEV. V loses 3 bases, J loses 8 bases, and the germline ends lie 20 bases apart. Turning to this clonotype: Its antigen target is currently unknown. Within one base of it there is no much larger clone, and no base qualities were kept.

Libraries of naive CD8 T cells were built from anywhere between roughly 18,000 and 1,000,000 sorted cells, with 10%, 30% or 50% of the purified RNA used. Naive CD8 T cells were FACS-sorted as CD8+CD4-CCR7+CD45RA+ on a BD FACSAria II into RLT Plus buffer. Approximately 9 TCR copies' worth of Jurkat RNA were spiked into roughly 20,000-1,000,000 naive CD8 T cell samples to test detection sensitivity. CD8 T cells were enriched with RosetteSep CD8+ T Cell Enrichment Cocktail and Ficoll-Paque, followed by ACK red cell lysis. The study at large found these results: Identical TCR molecules sharing a barcode could cause highly expanded clone sizes to be underestimated. Even against a background of about a million naive CD8 T cells, spiked-in Jurkat TCR RNA amounting to a single cell's worth was reported to be detectable. Without barcode sub-clustering, chimeric consensus sequences inflated TCR diversity; chimeras reached as high as 47%. The naive libraries included spiked-in Jurkat TCR RNA (approximately ten copies' worth), and this RNA is not part of the donor repertoire. In CMV-specific effector cells, over 97% of molecules were held by clones above 20 RNA copies, whereas under 1% of molecules were held by such clones in naive cells. Modeling estimated about 2.8 recovered TCR RNA copies per cell, compared with 9.5 to 10 by digital PCR, which implies 30% to 35% capture efficiency.

The sequenced material came from naive CD8+ T cells from blood, with Jurkat cell RNA spiked in. Taken with the paper, the label for cell subset or site translates to: FACS-sorted CD8+CD4-CCR7+CD45RA+ naive T cells. The rearranged chain carries TRBV27 and TRBJ1-6; the D gene is not confidently resolved. The sequence was collected from a human donor in good health. Some libraries in this study had Jurkat cell RNA spiked in. The DNA sequence is as follows: TGTGCCAGCAGTTTTTTCGCCGGGATCCGCGGGGATTCACCCCTCCACTTT. This sequence encodes CASSFFAGIRGDSPLHF.